Reported below is one T cell receptor (beta chain). Time point in this sample: before natalizumab initiation. The data were taken from a study of multiple sclerosis patients with progressive multifocal leukoencephalopathy. About the study: The control group, sampled over time, had multiple sclerosis, received natalizumab and did not develop PML.

Germline V gives CDR1 SGHRS, CDR2 YFSETQ. This CDR3 is 15 amino acids long. The junction had 6 bases not matched to a gene; V was cut back by 2 bases and J by 9 bases. This was a survey-level run. Synthetic inline TR CDR3 controls covering all V-J pairings were spiked into each PCR. Measured with immunoSEQ multiplex PCR; TCRdb has only the in-frame clones, and not every one. There are 30,000 or so clones in the sample; around 91% occur only once, and about 1.5% lies in the top ten. This receptor was obtained from a human donor with multiple sclerosis. The genes are TRBV5-1 and TRBJ2-1, with 12 bases lining up with TRBD2. Sequenced: PBMCs. CDR3 sequence (DNA): TGCGCCAGCAGCTTCCAGACTAGCGGGAGTCCTGAGCAGTTCTTC. Encoded protein: CASSFQTSGSPEQFF.